This TCR beta chain comes out of a study of blood T cell repertoires in COVID-19. TCRdb keeps only in-frame clones here, not all; method: immunoSEQ multiplex PCR. Among about 200,000 clones listed, around nine tenths were seen once. Trimming took off 2 bases at V and 0 bases at J, with 9 bases between the two ends. Germline-derived CDR1 and CDR2 are SGHKS and YYEKEE (reference sequence). The CDR3 sequence is 15 residues long. The sample taken for sequencing was peripheral blood. The TCR comes from a human donor in a cohort sampled during active COVID-19. The chain combines TRBV5-5 with TRBJ2-1; TRBD2 is a possible D gene (5 bases). Written as DNA, the CDR3 is TGTGCCAGCAGCTTAGAAGGGAGCTCCTACAATGAGCAGTTCTTC. Translated: CASSLEGSSYNEQFF.